The rows below give T cell receptor beta chains drawn from one sample of a study of cytomegalovirus exposure and HLA in healthy donors. Repertoires were generated with immunoSEQ multiplex PCR, while TCRdb's copy carries only in-frame clones and drops some. The profile covers about 160,000 clones, with more than 75% appearing a single time and more than 1.4% taken by the ten largest. Sequenced input: PBMCs. The receptors stem from a male donor in good health and CMV-seronegative. CDR3s include the opening cysteine and the closing phenylalanine or tryptophan. Each record gives: CDR3 protein, CDR3 DNA, J gene, D gene, V gene. D genes are given only for firm matches.

CDR3 protein: CASSTGTGGYEQYF
CDR3 DNA: TGTGCCAGTAGTACCGGGACAGGGGGCTACGAGCAGTACTTC
J gene: TRBJ2-7
D gene: TRBD1
V gene: TRBV19

CDR3 protein: CATSTSGNTIYF
CDR3 DNA: TGTGCCACCAGCACGTCTGGAAACACCATATATTTT
J gene: TRBJ1-3
D gene: .
V gene: TRBV15

CDR3 protein: CASSPQEGNSPLHF
CDR3 DNA: TGTGCCAGCTCACCTCAGGAAGGTAATTCACCCCTCCACTTT
J gene: TRBJ1-6
D gene: .
V gene: TRBV18

CDR3 protein: CASMKGHLNQPQHF
CDR3 DNA: TGTGCCAGTATGAAGGGACACCTAAATCAGCCCCAGCATTTT
J gene: TRBJ1-5
D gene: .
V gene: TRBV19

CDR3 protein: CAISEGTPASTDTQYF
CDR3 DNA: TGTGCCATCAGTGAAGGGACACCCGCATCCACAGATACGCAGTATTTT
J gene: TRBJ2-3
D gene: .
V gene: TRBV10-3

CDR3 protein: CAWRKQENQPQHF
CDR3 DNA: TGTGCCTGGAGGAAACAGGAGAATCAGCCCCAGCATTTT
J gene: TRBJ1-5
D gene: .
V gene: TRBV30

CDR3 protein: CASSSSSVGEQYF
CDR3 DNA: TGTGCCAGCAGCTCCTCTAGCGTGGGGGAGCAGTACTTC
J gene: TRBJ2-7
D gene: .
V gene: TRBV7-2

CDR3 protein: CASSLAGTRLNTGELFF
CDR3 DNA: TGTGCCAGCAGCTTAGCTGGCACGAGACTGAACACCGGGGAGCTGTTTTTT
J gene: TRBJ2-2
D gene: .
V gene: TRBV11-1

CDR3 protein: CASSLYGREGDTQYF
CDR3 DNA: TGTGCCAGCAGTTTATACGGCAGGGAAGGAGATACGCAGTATTTT
J gene: TRBJ2-3
D gene: .
V gene: TRBV28

CDR3 protein: CASSLVASGRATDTQYF
CDR3 DNA: TGTGCCAGCAGCTTAGTGGCTAGCGGGAGGGCTACTGATACGCAGTATTTT
J gene: TRBJ2-3
D gene: TRBD2
V gene: TRBV11-2

CDR3 protein: CASSLALEGTEAFF
CDR3 DNA: TGTGCCAGCAGCTTAGCATTGGAGGGCACTGAAGCTTTCTTT
J gene: TRBJ1-1
D gene: .
V gene: TRBV7-8

CDR3 protein: CASRVPTLSSGEKLFF
CDR3 DNA: TGTGCCAGCAGGGTACCGACGCTGTCTAGTGGTGAAAAACTGTTTTTT
J gene: TRBJ1-4
D gene: .
V gene: TRBV5-5

CDR3 protein: CASSGRSPGGRSTGELFF
CDR3 DNA: TGCGCCAGCAGCGGCAGGTCCCCGGGGGGGCGTAGCACCGGGGAGCTGTTTTTT
J gene: TRBJ2-2
D gene: TRBD2
V gene: TRBV5-1